The 24 T cell receptor beta chains in this list originate from one sample, sequenced in a study of blood T cells in healthy people across ages. The use of a sample-barcoded 5' primer and a J-beta primer mix characterized a second PCR of roughly 6 to 11 cycles. MiXCR, applied by TCRdb to the 5' RACE reads, yields one record per CDR3 protein. The sample lists about 1 million distinct CDR3 sequences; under 55% were seen once. The sequencing input was blood. The receptor set was obtained from a woman in her sixties or seventies in good health.

This clonotype has a count of ten or more. The rearrangement joins TRBV10-3 to TRBJ1-1; D not resolved. The ends were cut back, 3 bases at V and 3 bases at J, with 8 bases in the middle. There are 13 residues in the CDR3. Per germline, CDR1 ENHRY and CDR2 SYGVKD. The CDR3 sequence is CAISENSHTEAFF. The DNA of the CDR3 is TGTGCCATCAGTGAAAACAGCCACACTGAAGCTTTCTTT.

As concerns this clonotype: A much larger clone is a single base away; this may be a read error. The V and J genes are TRBV29-1 and TRBJ2-7; no firm D call. V was cut by 6 bases and J by 4 bases, with 19 bases left in between. The CDR3 is made up of 14 amino acids. Germline V gives CDR1 SQVTM, CDR2 ANQGSEA. The CDR3 here is CSVQRWGNTYEQYF. CDR3 nucleotides: TGCAGCGTCCAGCGTTGGGGAAATACGTACGAGCAGTACTTC.

This clonotype has more than one count but fewer than ten. This chain connects TRBV12-3 or TRBV12-4 to TRBJ2-5; the D gene is possibly TRBD1 (5 bases). The ends were cut back, 10 bases at V and 4 bases at J, with 16 bases in the middle. The CDR3 totals 13 residues. The CDR3 is CATRQGAGETQYF. CDR3 sequence (DNA): TGTGCCACCCGACAAGGGGCTGGAGAGACCCAGTACTTC.

This chain uses TRBV20-1 with TRBJ2-7; tentatively, D is TRBD2 (5 bases). Trimming removed 4 bases at V and 7 bases at J, with 32 bases between. CDR3 size: 18 residues. Germline loops: CDR1 DFQATT, CDR2 SNEGSKA (reference sequence). The CDR3 region has the DNA TGCAGTGCTACTAGCTGGGGATTCATTGAGAGCTCCTACAATGAGCAGTACTTC. This codes for CSATSWGFIESSYNEQYF.

The V and J genes are TRBV6-6 and TRBJ2-2; 9 bases map to TRBD2. The CDR3 has 16 amino acids. Germline-derived CDR1 and CDR2 are MNHNY and SVGAGI (reference sequence). V trimming: 4 bases; J trimming: 0 bases; junction bases outside the gene matches: 3. CDR3: CASSLLAGANTGELFF. CDR3 nucleotide sequence: TGTGCCAGCAGTTTACTAGCGGGCGCGAACACCGGGGAGCTGTTTTTT.

This clonotype has a handful of counts. The rearrangement links TRBV5-1 to TRBJ2-4, with 8 positions matching TRBD1. The V gene's germline CDR1 is SGHRS and CDR2 YFSETQ. The CDR3 extends over 14 amino acids. Trimming took 7 bases from V and 9 from J; bases not matched to a gene: 12. CDR3 nucleotide sequence: TGCGCCAGCCCTCTTACCCCAGACAGGGGCATTCAGTACTTC. This translates into CASPLTPDRGIQYF.

This clonotype has only a few counts. The chain uses TRBV3-1 and TRBJ1-5; TRBD1 agrees at 7 bases. Losses at the gene ends were 2 bases for V and 6 bases for J; bases not matched to a gene: 1. Looked up from germline, CDR1 is LGHDT and CDR2 is YNNKEL (reference sequence). The CDR3 length is 13 residues. CDR3 in DNA: TGTGCCAGCAGCCAAAACAGGGGTCAGCCCCAGCATTTT. Amino acids: CASSQNRGQPQHF.

Turning to this clonotype: The junction differs from germline at one of its ends, possibly a read error. This rearrangement joins TRBV20-1 to TRBJ2-6, with a tentative D call TRBD1 (5 bases). CDR1 and CDR2 from the germline V gene are DFQATT and SNEGSKA (reference sequence). The CDR3 is 15 residues long. CDR3 nucleotide sequence: TGCAGTGCTAGAGAGGGGTCTGCTGGGGCCAGCGTCCTGACTTTC. Translated: CSAREGSAGASVLTF.

V usage is TRBV28 and J usage is TRBJ2-3; TRBD1 or TRBD2 may be the D gene (5 bases each). The germline V gene has CDR1 MDHEN and CDR2 SYDVKM. CDR3 length: 12 amino acids. V was shortened by 5 bases and J by 5 bases, with 8 bases between the two germline ends. This CDR3 is CASSGTGDTQYF. DNA for the CDR3: TGTGCCAGCAGTGGGACCGGAGATACGCAGTATTTT.

This chain connects TRBV18 to TRBJ2-5; TRBD2 matches 7 bases. V trimming: 1 base; J trimming: 4 bases; junction bases outside the gene matches: 18. CDR1 is KGHSH, CDR2 LQKENI, per germline. This CDR3 region has 19 residues. DNA for the CDR3: TGTGCCAGCTCACCACGGCCCCCGGGGAGGGAAAGCCTACCAGAGACCCAGTACTTC. Translating it yields CASSPRPPGRESLPETQYF. Full variable domain (missing parts from reference TRBV18 and TRBJ2-5): NAGVMQNPRHLVRRRGQEARLRCSPMKGHSHVYWYRQLPEEGLKFMVYLQKENIIDESGMPKERFSAEFPKEGPSILRIQQVVRGDSAAYFCASSPRPPGRESLPETQYFGPGTRLLVL.

This clonotype was recorded only once. This chain connects TRBV28 to TRBJ1-4; D is undetermined. The CDR3 has 17 residues. Trimming took off 5 bases at V and 5 bases at J, with 21 bases between the two ends. Per the germline V gene, CDR1 is MDHEN and CDR2 is SYDVKM. The CDR3 here is CASSTLTPVGPNEKLFF. CDR3 bases: TGTGCCAGCAGTACCCTAACCCCGGTAGGGCCGAATGAAAAACTGTTTTTT. Drawing the rest from reference TRBV28 and TRBJ1-4, the complete variable domain is DVKVTQSSRYLVKRTGEKVFLECVQDMDHENMFWYRQDPGLGLRLIYFSYDVKMKEKGDIPEGYSVSREKKERFSLILESASTNQTSMYLCASSTLTPVGPNEKLFFGSGTQLSVL.

The chain employs TRBV6-2 or TRBV6-3 and TRBJ1-2, with D maybe TRBD1 (5 bases). CDR1 and CDR2 from the germline V gene are MNHEY and SVGEGT. The CDR3 totals 13 residues. With 2 bases removed from V and 4 bases from J, the gap between germline ends came to 8 bases. The CDR3 DNA reads TGTGCCAGCAGTTACCCAGGGTTCTATGGCTACACCTTC. Translating gives CASSYPGFYGYTF.

The CDR3: CASSVEGASHGYTF. In DNA, the CDR3 is TGTGCCAGCAGCGTAGAGGGGGCATCACATGGCTACACCTTC. This sequence joins TRBV9 and TRBJ1-2; 7 nucleotides match TRBD1. J was trimmed by 6 bases and V by 0 bases; bases with no gene match: 5. CDR1 and CDR2 (germline): SGDLS, YYNGEE. This CDR3 spans 14 amino acids.

This clonotype was seen a few times. The J gene is TRBJ2-1, the V gene TRBV24-1; D gene ambiguous. CDR1 KGHDR and CDR2 SFDVKD come from the germline V gene. The CDR3 runs to 13 residues. V was cut by 6 bases and J by 2 bases, with 7 bases left in between. The CDR3: CATSSPAYNEQFF. DNA of the CDR3: TGTGCCACCAGTAGTCCAGCCTACAATGAGCAGTTCTTC.

This chain connects TRBV12-3 or TRBV12-4 to TRBJ2-1; D might be TRBD2 (5 bases). The CDR3 covers 19 residues. The V end lost 3 bases, the J end lost 4 bases, and 25 bases lay between the germline ends. The CDR3 DNA reads TGTGCCAGCAGTTTGGGGTCTAGCAGTGGGGATCGCCGGTACAATGAGCAGTTCTTC. Its protein product is CASSLGSSSGDRRYNEQFF.

This clonotype was found a few times. The chain is built from TRBV28 and TRBJ2-7, with D perhaps matching TRBD1 or TRBD2 (5 bases each). Trimming cost V 2 bases and J 3 bases, with 17 bases left between them. The CDR3 totals 16 residues. CDR1 is MDHEN and CDR2 is SYDVKM in the germline V gene. CDR3 coding DNA: TGTGCCAGCAGTTTACCACAGGAGGTCGCCAGCTACGAGCAGTACTTC. Its translation is CASSLPQEVASYEQYF.

This chain connects TRBV7-8 to TRBJ2-2; D might be TRBD2 (5 bases). The CDR3 contains 14 residues. The V gene's germline CDR1 is SGHVS and CDR2 FQNEAQ. V was shortened by 7 bases and J by 2 bases, with 11 bases between the two germline ends. CDR3 in amino acids: CASNKADNTGELFF. The CDR3 coding sequence is TGTGCCAGCAACAAAGCGGATAACACCGGGGAGCTGTTTTTT.

This sequence joins TRBV6-1 and TRBJ1-6; the D gene is possibly TRBD1 (5 bases). Trimming removed 5 bases from V and 4 bases from J, with 12 bases in between. From germline, CDR1 is MNHNS and CDR2 SASEGT. The CDR3 is 15 residues long. The CDR3 DNA is TGTGCCAGCAGTCGCGCTGGGGGGTATAATTCACCCCTCCACTTT. Protein sequence: CASSRAGGYNSPLHF.

This chain uses TRBV9 with TRBJ1-6, with no clear D. CDR3 length: 14 amino acids. Germline V gene lookup returns CDR1 SGDLS and CDR2 YYNGEE. Trimming left V 4 bases short and J 8 bases short, with 13 bases between. This CDR3 reads CASSLDFRDSPLHF. The CDR3 nucleotides read TGTGCCAGCAGCCTGGACTTTAGGGATTCACCCCTCCACTTT. The entire variable domain, with the rest obtained from reference TRBV9 and TRBJ1-6, is as follows: DSGVTQTPKHLITATGQRVTLRCSPRSGDLSVYWYQQSLDQGLQFLIQYYNGEERAKGNILERFSAQQFPDLHSELNLSSLELGDSALYFCASSLDFRDSPLHFGNGTRLTVT.

The gene calls are TRBV28 and TRBJ2-7; no clear D gene. The CDR3 length is 12 residues. Germline assignment: CDR1 MDHEN and CDR2 SYDVKM. The germline V and J ends were trimmed by 7 bases and 0 bases, with 7 bases remaining between them. This CDR3 reads CASITHSYEQYF. As DNA, the CDR3 is TGTGCCAGCATCACCCACTCCTACGAGCAGTACTTC.

V and J are TRBV7-8 and TRBJ2-3; 13 nucleotides line up with TRBD2. Trimming removed 4 bases from V and 8 bases from J; junction bases left unmatched: 9. This CDR3 contains 16 residues. Germline V CDR1 and CDR2: SGHVS, FQNEAQ. CDR3: CASSSSGLAGVFTQYF. Written as DNA, the CDR3 is TGTGCCAGCAGCTCCTCCGGACTAGCGGGAGTTTTTACGCAGTATTTT.

The rearrangement joins TRBV20-1 to TRBJ1-1; maybe TRBD1 (5 bases). Germline values: CDR1 DFQATT, CDR2 SNEGSKA (reference sequence). Trimming took 5 bases from V and 2 from J, leaving 15 bases between them. This CDR3 comprises 14 residues. The CDR3 DNA sequence: TGCAGTGCTGACACAGGAACTATAAACACTGAAGCTTTCTTT. Its translation: CSADTGTINTEAFF.

This chain joins TRBV7-3 and TRBJ2-1; D possibly uses TRBD1 or TRBD2 (5 bases each). CDR3 length: 16 residues. V was pared by 5 bases and J by 4 bases, with 18 bases between. Per germline, CDR1 SGHTA and CDR2 FQGTGA. CDR3 sequence reads: CASSPYRMGTYNEQFF. The CDR3 nucleotides are TGTGCCAGCAGCCCCTACCGTATGGGGACGTACAATGAGCAGTTCTTC.

J is TRBJ2-3 and V is TRBV5-8; D perhaps matches TRBD1 (5 bases). CDR3 length: 15 amino acids. Looked up from germline, CDR1 is SGHTS and CDR2 is YDEGEE. The germline V and J ends were trimmed by 0 bases and 4 bases, with 12 bases remaining between them. CDR3 sequence: CASSLGQGRSDTQYF. The CDR3 DNA is TGTGCCAGCAGCTTGGGTCAGGGTCGCTCAGATACGCAGTATTTT.